These 23 T cell receptor beta chains came from one sample sequenced in a study of cytomegalovirus exposure and HLA in healthy donors. PCR employed 60 Vbeta and 13 Jbeta primers. The table came from immunoSEQ multiplex PCR; TCRdb's copy has only in-frame clones and leaves some out. The table lists about 150,000 clones, more than 60% of them singletons. Sequencing was performed on PBMCs. Receptor source: a man aged 35 to 55 in good health and CMV-seropositive.

V gene TRBV28 combines with J gene TRBJ2-5, with a weak D call TRBD1 (7 bases). The CDR3 loop spans 13 amino acids. V lost 6 bases to trimming and J lost 9 bases, with 17 bases between them. Per germline, CDR1 MDHEN and CDR2 SYDVKM. This chain's CDR3 is CASSRFDREAQYF. In DNA form, the CDR3 reads TGTGCCAGCAGCCGTTTCGACAGGGAGGCCCAGTACTTC. Based on the CDR3 plus reference TRBV28 and TRBJ2-5, the full variable domain is DVKVTQSSRYLVKRTGEKVFLECVQDMDHENMFWYRQDPGLGLRLIYFSYDVKMKEKGDIPEGYSVSREKKERFSLILESASTNQTSMYLCASSRFDREAQYFGPGTRLLVL.

As regards this clone: Other DNA sequences from this sample encode an identical CDR3 as well. The V call is TRBV5-4, the J call TRBJ1-1, with 7 bases identical to TRBD1. CDR3 length: 14 amino acids. Unmatched junction bases numbered 5, after V lost 5 bases and J lost 1 base. Germline V gene data show CDR1 as SGHNT and CDR2 as YYREEE (reference sequence). The CDR3 DNA is TGTGCCAGCAGTGCCCGGGACAGGAACACTGAAGCTTTCTTT. Translation gives CASSARDRNTEAFF. The full variable domain, its missing parts supplied by reference TRBV5-4 and TRBJ1-1, is ETGVTQSPTHLIKTRGQQVTLRCSSQSGHNTVSWYQQALGQGPQFIFQYYREEENGRGNFPPRFSGLQFPNYSSELNVNALELDDSALYLCASSARDRNTEAFFGQGTRLTVV.

This clone was counted a single time. The chain carries TRBV6-1 and TRBJ1-4; weak D call: TRBD1 (6 bases). The CDR3 runs to 18 residues. Trimming removed 0 bases from V and 2 bases from J, with 16 bases in between. Germline CDR1 MNHNS, CDR2 SASEGT. CDR3 nucleotides: TGTGCCAGCAGTGAAGCGCGGGGGGCTTTAGGGACTAATGAAAAACTGTTTTTT. It yields the protein CASSEARGALGTNEKLFF.

The V call is TRBV27, the J call TRBJ2-7, with TRBD1 identical over 8 bases. Germline loops: CDR1 MNHEY, CDR2 SMNVEV (reference sequence). This CDR3 spans 13 amino acids. Germline trimming cut 6 bases from V and 4 bases from J; bases unmatched to any gene: 5. The CDR3 DNA sequence: TGTGCCAGCAGGGGGACAGGCCGGTACGAGCAGTACTTC. It specifies CASRGTGRYEQYF.

This clone appeared a single time. V is TRBV5-4 and J is TRBJ1-1; 7 bases map to TRBD1. Trimming removed 3 bases from V and 4 bases from J; junction bases left unmatched: 9. The CDR3 is made up of 15 amino acids. Germline CDR1 reads SGHNT; CDR2 reads YYREEE (reference sequence). CDR3 in DNA: TGTGCCAGCAGCTGGACGGGGACAGCGGGCACTGAAGCTTTCTTT. Protein sequence: CASSWTGTAGTEAFF.

The chain couples TRBV4-3 to TRBJ2-2; D might be TRBD1 (6 bases). Germline CDR1 LGHNA, CDR2 YSLEER. With 0 bases removed from V and 7 bases from J, the gap between germline ends came to 15 bases. The length of the CDR3 is 16 residues. CDR3: CASSQELPGVDGELFF. CDR3 DNA sequence: TGCGCCAGCAGCCAAGAGTTGCCAGGGGTGGACGGGGAGCTGTTTTTT.

The rearrangement links TRBV29-1 to TRBJ2-5; D remains unclear. The end of the DNA aligns better with TRBJ2-7, so the J call may be wrong. Germline-derived CDR1 and CDR2 are SQVTM and ANQGSEA. The CDR3 extends over 12 amino acids. The CDR3 DNA is TGCAGCGTTAGATCCGCCCCCTACGAGCAGTACTTC. Encoded protein: CSVRSAPYEQYF.

In nucleotides, the CDR3 is TGTGCCAGCAGCTGGGGACTAGCGGGCGACACCGGGGAGCTGTTTTTT. This sequence encodes CASSWGLAGDTGELFF. The chain uses TRBV5-6 and TRBJ2-2, with 12 bases identical to TRBD2. V lost 3 bases to trimming and J lost 3 bases; unmatched junction nucleotides: 3. CDR1 SGHDT and CDR2 YYEEEE come from the germline V gene. The CDR3 runs to 16 residues.

This clone has just a few counts. The chain employs TRBV6-5 and TRBJ2-7; TRBD2 matches at 8 bases. The length of the CDR3 is 14 residues. V was clipped by 7 bases and J by 4 bases; unmatched bases: 9. Germline V CDR1 and CDR2: MNHEY, SVGAGI. CDR3 coding DNA: TGTGCCAGCACCTCGGCGGGGGGCGAATACGAGCAGTACTTC. It specifies CASTSAGGEYEQYF.

The chain carries TRBV9 and TRBJ1-1; tentatively, D is TRBD1 (5 bases). The germline V gene encodes CDR1 SGDLS and CDR2 YYNGEE. V lost 2 bases to trimming and J lost 1 base, with 12 bases between them. The length of the CDR3 is 15 residues. For the CDR3, the DNA is TGTGCCAGCAGCGTTCAACCTCAGGGGAACACTGAAGCTTTCTTT. Residues: CASSVQPQGNTEAFF. Full variable domain (missing parts from reference TRBV9 and TRBJ1-1): DSGVTQTPKHLITATGQRVTLRCSPRSGDLSVYWYQQSLDQGLQFLIQYYNGEERAKGNILERFSAQQFPDLHSELNLSSLELGDSALYFCASSVQPQGNTEAFFGQGTRLTVV.

V and J are TRBV9 and TRBJ2-5, with a possible D match to TRBD1 (6 bases). From germline, CDR1 is SGDLS and CDR2 YYNGEE. The CDR3 runs 14 residues. V was trimmed by 2 bases and J by 5 bases, leaving 13 bases between them. Here the CDR3 reads CASSVYSQGETQYF. The CDR3 region has the DNA TGTGCCAGCAGCGTTTACAGCCAGGGGGAGACCCAGTACTTC. Full variable domain (outside the CDR3, taken from reference TRBV9 and TRBJ2-5): DSGVTQTPKHLITATGQRVTLRCSPRSGDLSVYWYQQSLDQGLQFLIQYYNGEERAKGNILERFSAQQFPDLHSELNLSSLELGDSALYFCASSVYSQGETQYFGPGTRLLVL.

There are a few counts of this clone. The V call is TRBV6-1, the J call TRBJ2-3; unclear D gene. The CDR3 has 14 amino acids. Germline lookup yields CDR1 MNHNS and CDR2 SASEGT. Trimming pared 7 bases from V and 2 bases from J, leaving 13 bases between. CDR3 sequence reads: CASIAGRNTDTQYF. In nucleotides, the CDR3 is TGTGCCAGCATCGCCGGTAGAAACACAGATACGCAGTATTTT.

The gene calls are TRBV7-6 and TRBJ1-3; TRBD1 might be the D (6 bases). Germline V gene sequence: CDR1 SGHVS, CDR2 FNYEAQ. The CDR3 extends over 15 amino acids. Deletions cut 5 bases from V and 4 bases from J, with 15 bases between. CDR3 DNA: TGTGCCAGCAGCCCCAGCGGGGGGCCAGGAAACACCATATATTTT. Translation: CASSPSGGPGNTIYF.

This chain links TRBV19 with TRBJ1-4; D may be TRBD1 (6 bases). The CDR3 sequence is 11 residues long. Between the trimmed V and J ends, which lost 10 bases and 7 bases, there was a span of 10 bases. Germline values: CDR1 LNHDA, CDR2 SQIVND (reference sequence). The CDR3 sequence: CATGTLEKLFF. The CDR3 DNA sequence: TGTGCCACCGGGACACTTGAAAAACTGTTTTTT.

This clone appeared a single time. This chain connects TRBV11-2 to TRBJ1-2; no definite D call. The CDR3 has 12 amino acids. Trimming took 1 base from V and 5 from J, leaving 5 bases between them. Germline values: CDR1 SGHAT, CDR2 FQNNGV. The CDR3 DNA follows: TGTGCCAGCAGCTTAGCCCAGTATGGCTACACCTTC. Translation gives CASSLAQYGYTF. Full variable domain (missing parts from reference TRBV11-2 and TRBJ1-2): EAGVAQSPRYKIIEKRQSVAFWCNPISGHATLYWYQQILGQGPKLLIQFQNNGVVDDSQLPKDRFSAERLKGVDSTLKIQPAKLEDSAVYLCASSLAQYGYTFGSGTRLTVV.

This clone was seen just once. The CDR3 region has the DNA TGTGCCAGCAGCTTATCTAGGGAGACCCAGTACTTC. It is translated as CASSLSRETQYF. V is TRBV11-2 and J is TRBJ2-5; no reliable D call. The germline gives CDR1 SGHAT, CDR2 FQNNGV. The CDR3 has 12 amino acids. V was shortened by 2 bases and J by 5 bases, with 6 bases between the two germline ends.

The genes are TRBV9 and TRBJ2-1, with 9 bases that match TRBD2. Germline loops: CDR1 SGDLS, CDR2 YYNGEE. The CDR3 spans 15 residues. The ends lost 2 bases at V and 0 bases at J; junction bases unmatched: 0. The chain's CDR3 is CASSVSGGSYNEQFF. Here the CDR3 DNA reads TGTGCCAGCAGCGTTAGCGGGGGCTCCTACAATGAGCAGTTCTTC.

This chain links TRBV4-3 with TRBJ1-1; TRBD1 aligns across 8 bases. There are 18 residues in the CDR3. Trimming at V came to 0 bases and at J to 4 bases, leaving 13 bases not matched to a gene. Per the germline V gene, CDR1 is LGHNA and CDR2 is YSLEER. CDR3 protein: CASSQEDRTGPRITEAFF. The DNA of the CDR3 is TGCGCCAGCAGCCAAGAAGATAGGACAGGGCCTAGGATCACTGAAGCTTTCTTT.

The chain couples TRBV30 to TRBJ2-5, with TRBD1 as a possible D gene (5 bases). Germline V gives CDR1 GTSNPN, CDR2 SVGIG (reference sequence). Trimming stripped 7 bases from V and 0 bases from J, with 6 bases between. The CDR3 sequence is 11 residues long. The CDR3 sequence: CASQDQETQYF. In nucleotides, the CDR3 is TGTGCCTCACAGGACCAAGAGACCCAGTACTTC.

The chain employs TRBV12-5 and TRBJ1-1; D is unresolved. The CDR3 runs to 13 residues. V was cut by 3 bases and J by 2 bases, with 7 bases left in between. CDR1 and CDR2 from the germline V gene are LGHNT and FRNRAP. The CDR3 sequence is CASGFVLNTEAFF. The CDR3 DNA reads TGTGCTAGTGGTTTCGTCCTAAACACTGAAGCTTTCTTT. Based on the CDR3 plus reference TRBV12-5 and TRBJ1-1, the full variable domain is DARVTQTPRHKVTEMGQEVTMRCQPILGHNTVFWYRQTMMQGLELLAYFRNRAPLDDSGMPKDRFSAEMPDATLATLKIQPSEPRDSAVYFCASGFVLNTEAFFGQGTRLTVV.

This clone was recorded many times. The chain employs TRBV5-4 and TRBJ2-3; a possible D gene is TRBD2 (5 bases). The V end was cut by 0 bases, the J end by 4 bases, with 12 bases between. The germline V gene encodes CDR1 SGHNT and CDR2 YYREEE (reference sequence). The CDR3 is made up of 15 amino acids. DNA for the CDR3: TGTGCCAGCAGCTTGGTGGCAGAGGGCCCAGATACGCAGTATTTT. Translation gives CASSLVAEGPDTQYF.

The genes are TRBV27 and TRBJ2-2; 7 bases line up with TRBD2. The V and J ends lost 3 bases and 5 bases, in that order; junction bases with no gene match: 3. The CDR3 runs 14 residues. Germline V lookup: CDR1 MNHEY, CDR2 SMNVEV (reference sequence). CDR3 amino acids: CASSFRGETGELFF. The DNA for the CDR3 is TGTGCCAGCAGTTTTCGGGGGGAGACCGGGGAGCTGTTTTTT.

The J gene is TRBJ2-1, the V gene TRBV7-9, with 7 bases identical to TRBD2. The germline V gene has CDR1 SEHNR and CDR2 FQNEAQ (reference sequence). This CDR3 contains 16 residues. V shed 1 base, J shed 8 bases, and the junction held 11 bases outside the gene matches. CDR3 DNA: TGTGCCAGCAGCTTAGTGTGGCGGGAGATGAGGTATGAGCAGTTCTTC. Translating gives CASSLVWREMRYEQFF. The full variable domain, with the rest looked up from reference TRBV7-9 and TRBJ2-1, is DTGVSQNPRHKITKRGQNVTFRCDPISEHNRLYWYRQTLGQGPEFLTYFQNEAQLEKSRLLSDRFSAERPKGSFSTLEIQRTEQGDSAMYLCASSLVWREMRYEQFFGPGTRLTVL.